The source of this TCR beta chain is a study of T cells in Graves' hyperthyroidism and ophthalmopathy. Study results and caveats: Also found in blood were most expanded thyroid clonotypes above 0.001.

This CDR3 is 14 amino acids long. The trim removed 1 base at V and 7 bases at J, leaving 5 bases unmatched. Germline V gene data show CDR1 as SGHRS and CDR2 as YFSETQ. Amplification of TCR beta CDR3 regions used RNA as the template. The HTBI set primed first-round TCR CDR3 RT-PCR. One entry per CDR3 protein results from TCRdb running MiXCR on the multiplex PCR reads. This sample has about 400,000 distinct CDR3 sequences; about a sixth occur once, and the top ten carry around 14%. This clonotype showed up many times. Its antigen is still unknown. The rearrangement joins TRBV5-1 to TRBJ2-1, with 7 positions matching TRBD1. The sequence came from a young woman with Graves' hyperthyroidism. Source material: blood. CDR3 protein: CASSLLGGRNEQFF. CDR3 coding DNA: TGCGCCAGCAGCTTGTTAGGGGGCCGGAATGAGCAGTTCTTC. The variable domain in full, completed from reference TRBV5-1 and TRBJ2-1, reads KAGVTQTPRYLIKTRGQQVTLSCSPISGHRSVSWYQQTPGQGLQFLFEYFSETQRNKGNFPGRFSGRQFSNSRSEMNVSTLELGDSALYLCASSLLGGRNEQFFGPGTRLTVL.